This T cell receptor (beta chain) was documented in a study of response to subunit inactivated influenza vaccine. TCRdb redid the calling of the RT-PCR reads with MiXCR, one entry per CDR3 protein. The repertoire holds hundreds of thousands of distinct CDR3 sequences, over 25% seen once, with 1.9% in the top ten. The CDR3 extends over 13 amino acids. The junction had 5 bases not matched to a gene; V was cut back by 8 bases and J by 4 bases. This sample comprised CD4+ T cells sorted from PBMCs, obtained 4 to 6 days after vaccination. This chain uses TRBV12-3 or TRBV12-4 with TRBJ2-3, with 8 bases matching TRBD1. The sequence came from a man aged 45-65 years who received an inactivated influenza vaccine. CDR3 in DNA: TGTGCCAGCTCGACAGGGGCCGCAGATACGCAGTATTTT. Protein: CASSTGAADTQYF.